The source of this TCR beta chain is a study of spatial heterogeneity in lung cancer (dated 2019 in TCRdb). Background for the entire study: Beta-chain transcripts were consistently detected in greater numbers than alpha-chain transcripts, which likely reflects a higher abundance of beta-chain transcripts. In the raw uncorrected reads, each unique combination of TCR and UMI appeared on average more than ten times. In non-small cell lung cancer, the study made a quantitative comparison of TCR alpha and beta repertoires among multiple tumor regions, matched nontumor lung and blood. TCR repertoire features were related to nonsynonymous mutation counts determined by whole-exome sequencing of tumor tissue. At surgery, both alpha and beta chains were TCR-sequenced in around 240 tumor regions, about 64 matched nontumor lung samples and a few dozen PBMC samples. Broad study findings and their caveats: Confirming at a functional level the hypothesis that regional TCRs recognize regional mutations was considered to require additional single-cell paired TCR alpha and beta sequencing. Ubiquitous expanded tumor TCRs showed up in blood more often at tumor resection than at routine follow-up.

The library was generated by 5' RACE. Sequencing relied on a NextSeq 500. To allow correction of PCR and sequencing errors, the TCR library protocol tagged every TCR cDNA molecule with a unique molecular identifier. Concerning the study's data processing: Decombinator tools were used for TCR identification, UMI-based error correction and CDR3 extraction. TCRs above a frequency of 2 per 1,000, corresponding to the top 1% of the tumor frequency distribution, were defined as expanded. Renyi diversity was computed with the R vegan package after each repertoire had been subsampled 100 times to 5,000 TCRs. CDR3 similarity networks were built from amino acid triplet string-kernel similarity, with CDR3s being connected when pairwise similarity was above 0.82. Using fastp trimming at Q25 and MiXCR clonotype assembly, TCRdb reanalyzed the public sequencing data and kept in-frame beta chains. Identical CDR3 protein sequences are pooled into one entry, listed with their most common genes and DNA. TCRdb's processing, not the authors' own work, is the source of the V and J calls. The sample table shows 20,000 to 25,000 distinct CDR3 sequences, and just over 4.5% are seen once. 6.5% to 8.5% of the sample goes to the ten largest clones.

This clonotype was detected many times. Which antigen it targets is not known. No base quality values were provided; no much bigger clone lies one nucleotide off. The intended sense of this specimen's time point label: sample taken at primary tumor resection. Without any cell sorting, TCR sequencing was performed on whole RNA extracted either from tumor and nontumor lung tissue or from cryopreserved PBMC samples. The donors were more than 60 patients from the lung TRACERx cohort who had early-stage, untreated non-small cell lung cancer. Only patients for whom sufficient RNA was available from at least two tumor regions were selected for TCR sequencing. The material was PBMCs, obtained at surgery. This sequence originates from a male donor with early-stage non-small cell lung cancer.

For the CDR3, the sequence is CASSSGTGLPDTQYF. The nucleotides are TGTGCCAGCAGCTCCGGGACCGGTTTACCAGATACGCAGTATTTT. The chain is made from TRBV28 and TRBJ2-3, with the D segment possibly TRBD1 or TRBD2, each aligning over 5 bases. The V end loses 6 bases and the J end loses 4 bases, and a stretch of 17 bases separates them. The CDR3 starts with the cysteine, ends with the phenylalanine, and has 15 residues. Only the CDR3 portion is preserved as DNA: 45 bases, with reading frame beginning at the first base. Based on the germline V gene, the CDR1 and CDR2 sequences are MDHEN and SYDVKM.